This section outlines one T cell receptor (beta chain) sequence together with its context. The antigen remains undetermined. The V gene's germline CDR1 is SGHVS and CDR2 FQNEAQ. Trimming removed 5 bases at V and 8 bases at J, with 18 bases between. The CDR3 extends over 14 amino acids. This record comes from a study of cytomegalovirus exposure and HLA in healthy donors. Findings and limits, study-wide: Later examination showed HLA-associated TCR beta chains had greater clonal expansion than equally common others. In a later analysis, TCR association rates varied by HLA locus: DRB1 most, HLA-C fewest. Per published reports, the classifier diagnosed cytomegalovirus status with high specificity and sensitivity.

Despite likely unrecorded immune exposures, the donors were nominally healthy at the time of sampling. PCR used 60 Vbeta primers and 13 Jbeta primers. Data came from immunoSEQ multiplex PCR; TCRdb stores just in-frame clones and leaves some out. Of around 240,000 clones in the sample, 82% were seen once. V and J are TRBV7-8 and TRBJ1-1; D is possibly TRBD1 (5 bases). Input material: PBMCs. This sequence originates from a woman in her forties in good health and CMV-seropositive. CDR3 protein: CASSARVGVEEAFF. The CDR3 DNA is TGTGCCAGCAGCGCCAGGGTCGGAGTAGAAGAAGCTTTCTTT.